There are many counts of the clone carrying this T cell receptor (beta chain). The antigen is not known. Then a second PCR, running roughly 7 to 11 cycles, was carried out with a sample-barcoded 5' primer and a J-beta primer mix. TCRdb recomputed calls from the 5' RACE reads with MiXCR, one row per CDR3 protein. The sample lists 1.5 million to 2 million distinct CDR3 sequences, 28% occurring once. The CDR3 runs to 13 residues. V shed 7 bases and J shed 7 bases, with 14 bases lying between them. This sample was included in a study of blood T cells in healthy people across ages. General observations from the study: Percentage of naive T cells showed a strong correlation with TCR beta diversity. Donors of long life had a larger count of naive CD4+ cells and greater diversity than aged donors.

Collection of around 10 milliliters of peripheral blood was performed for each donor. Isolation recovered at least 6.5 million PBMCs from every sample. This receptor was taken from a young woman in good health. Sequences were obtained from blood. The chain couples TRBV12-3 or TRBV12-4 to TRBJ2-1; D is unclear. CDR3 region: CASTPRVVNEQFF. The CDR3 DNA follows: TGTGCCAGCACCCCTAGAGTGGTAAATGAGCAGTTCTTC.